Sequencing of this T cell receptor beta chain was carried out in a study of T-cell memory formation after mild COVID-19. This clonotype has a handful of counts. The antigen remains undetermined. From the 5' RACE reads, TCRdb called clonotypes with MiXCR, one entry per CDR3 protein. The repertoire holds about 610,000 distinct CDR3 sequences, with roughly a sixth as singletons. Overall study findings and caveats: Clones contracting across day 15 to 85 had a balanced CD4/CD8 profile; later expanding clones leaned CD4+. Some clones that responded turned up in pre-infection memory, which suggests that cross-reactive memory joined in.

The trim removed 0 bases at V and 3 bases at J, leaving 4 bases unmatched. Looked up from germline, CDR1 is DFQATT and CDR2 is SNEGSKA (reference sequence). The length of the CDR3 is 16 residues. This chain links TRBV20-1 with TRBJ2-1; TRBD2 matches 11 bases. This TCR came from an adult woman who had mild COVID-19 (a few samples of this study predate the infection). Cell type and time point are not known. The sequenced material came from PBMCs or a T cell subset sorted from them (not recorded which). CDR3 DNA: TGCAGTGCTAGAGACTTAGCGGGAGGGATCTACAATGAGCAGTTCTTC. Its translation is CSARDLAGGIYNEQFF.